Each of the 25 T cell receptor beta chains below was sequenced from the same sample in a study of HIV-infected patients and healthy controls. TCRdb processed the 5' RACE reads anew with MiXCR; each CDR3 protein has one entry. The sample shows some 70,000 distinct CDR3 sequences, about 19% of them seen only once. The sample comprised CD4+ T cells from blood. The origin of the receptors is a human donor in good health.

The chain recombines TRBV20-1 with TRBJ1-1; D not resolved. The V end was cut by 1 base, the J end by 6 bases, with 6 bases between. The CDR3 has 11 amino acids. Germline assignment: CDR1 DFQATT and CDR2 SNEGSKA (reference sequence). CDR3 nucleotide sequence: TGCAGTGCTAGAGGCGCGGCTGAAGCTTTCTTT. Amino acids: CSARGAAEAFF.

The chain employs TRBV19 and TRBJ2-4, with 7 bases fitting TRBD1. Germline lookup yields CDR1 LNHDA and CDR2 SQIVND (reference sequence). This CDR3 is built from 17 residues. V dropped 6 bases and J dropped 7; count of bases not matched to a gene: 18. CDR3 sequence (DNA): TGTGCCAGTAGATCACCCTTTCCGAGACAGGGTCGGAACATTCAGTACTTC. The encoded protein is CASRSPFPRQGRNIQYF.

This clonotype appeared a few times. The chain joins TRBV5-5 to TRBJ2-3; no reliable D call. From germline, CDR1 is SGHKS and CDR2 YYEKEE (reference sequence). V shed 0 bases and J shed 0 bases, with 5 bases lying between them. The CDR3 runs to 14 residues. CDR3 DNA: TGTGCCAGCAGCTTGGATAGGAGCACAGATACGCAGTATTTT. Protein: CASSLDRSTDTQYF. The entire variable domain, with the rest obtained from reference TRBV5-5 and TRBJ2-3, is as follows: DAGVTQSPTHLIKTRGQQVTLRCSPISGHKSVSWYQQVLGQGPQFIFQYYEKEERGRGNFPDRFSARQFPNYSSELNVNALLLGDSALYLCASSLDRSTDTQYFGPGTRLTVL.

This clonotype was seen ten or more times. J is TRBJ2-3 and V is TRBV2; D remains ambiguous. This CDR3 spans 12 amino acids. V gave up 5 bases and J gave up 1 base, with 4 bases separating them. CDR1 and CDR2 from the germline V gene are SNHLY and FYNNEI. Written as DNA, the CDR3 is TGTGCCAGCAGTCTACGCACAGATACGCAGTATTTT. Protein: CASSLRTDTQYF.

The table lists this clonotype with many counts. The rearrangement links TRBV27 to TRBJ2-4, with 10 bases aligning to TRBD1. Losses at the gene ends were 4 bases for V and 5 bases for J; bases not matched to a gene: 2. This CDR3 has 14 residues. Germline values: CDR1 MNHEY, CDR2 SMNVEV (reference sequence). For the CDR3, the DNA is TGTGCCAGCAGTTCGGGGACAGGGGAAAACATTCAGTACTTC. Translation gives CASSSGTGENIQYF.

This clonotype appeared a few times. The chain links TRBV12-3 or TRBV12-4 to TRBJ1-1; D unresolved. V was cut by 1 base and J by 5 bases, with 11 bases left in between. The CDR3 has 14 residues. The CDR3 spells CASSLEGGRTEAFF. The DNA for the CDR3 is TGTGCCAGCAGTTTAGAGGGCGGGAGAACTGAAGCTTTCTTT.

This clonotype was counted many times. Here the CDR3 reads CASRRGQGYYGYTF. In DNA form, the CDR3 reads TGTGCCAGCAGACGTGGACAGGGCTACTATGGCTACACCTTC. The rearrangement joins TRBV3-1 to TRBJ1-2; 8 bases map to TRBD1. Per the germline V gene, CDR1 is LGHDT and CDR2 is YNNKEL (reference sequence). The CDR3 runs 14 residues. Trimming took 6 bases from V and 3 from J; bases not matched to a gene: 6.

Note on this clonotype: Being one base from a much bigger clone, this may be a read error. The rearrangement uses TRBV7-8 and TRBJ2-1; 11 bases map to TRBD2. Germline-derived CDR1 and CDR2 are SGHVS and FQNEAQ. This CDR3 has 15 amino acids. The chain's CDR3 is CAISKGLAGTNEQFF. The CDR3, as DNA: TGTGCCATCAGCAAAGGACTAGCGGGTACCAATGAGCAGTTCTTC.

The chain has TRBV20-1 and TRBJ2-3; weak D call: TRBD2 (5 bases). This CDR3 comprises 14 residues. V lost 1 base, J lost 4 bases, and 12 bases lay in between. CDR1 is DFQATT and CDR2 is SNEGSKA in the germline V gene (reference sequence). DNA for the CDR3: TGCAGTGCTAGAGCTTTTGGGAGCTCAGATACGCAGTATTTT. Translation gives CSARAFGSSDTQYF.

The CDR3 region is CASKDAGDGPVKAFF. DNA of the CDR3: TGTGCCAGTAAGGACGCCGGTGACGGCCCAGTGAAAGCTTTCTTT. This sequence joins TRBV19 and TRBJ1-1, with D uncertain. CDR1 and CDR2 (germline): LNHDA, SQIVND (reference sequence). CDR3 length: 15 amino acids. V was trimmed by 7 bases and J by 9 bases, leaving 24 bases between them.

This clonotype was counted at least ten times. The chain is built from TRBV3-1 and TRBJ2-5, with D possibly called TRBD1 or TRBD2 (7 bases each). V lost 0 bases and J 2 bases, leaving 13 bases between the germline ends. The CDR3 is made up of 16 amino acids. CDR1 and CDR2 from the germline V gene are LGHDT and YNNKEL (reference sequence). CDR3 nucleotide sequence: TGTGCCAGCAGCCAAGAGCCAGGGGGGGGGCAAGAGACCCAGTACTTC. Protein: CASSQEPGGGQETQYF.

This clonotype has a count of ten or more. The J gene is TRBJ2-3, the V gene TRBV4-1, with D maybe TRBD1 (5 bases). This CDR3 is built from 12 residues. Germline V gene lookup returns CDR1 MGHRA and CDR2 YSYEKL. Trimming removed 6 bases at V and 4 bases at J, with 8 bases between. The CDR3 sequence: CASRGPADTQYF. The CDR3 nucleotides read TGCGCCAGCAGGGGGCCCGCAGATACGCAGTATTTT.

V usage is TRBV20-1 and J usage is TRBJ2-1; D unresolved. V lost 3 bases, J lost 0 bases, and 6 bases lay in between. The CDR3 is made up of 13 amino acids. Germline-derived CDR1 and CDR2 are DFQATT and SNEGSKA (reference sequence). The DNA for the CDR3 is TGCAGTGCTAGTAAGGACTCCTACAATGAGCAGTTCTTC. Translated: CSASKDSYNEQFF.

This clonotype was detected only a few times. The V and J genes are TRBV6-1 and TRBJ2-1; 9 bases map to TRBD2. Looked up from germline, CDR1 is MNHNS and CDR2 is SASEGT. V lost 4 bases, J lost 5 bases, and 6 bases stayed unmatched. The CDR3 contains 15 residues. As DNA, the CDR3 is TGTGCCAGCAGTGTCGGCGGGGGGGCCCACAATGAGCAGTTCTTC. Its translation is CASSVGGGAHNEQFF.

The chain employs TRBV7-2 and TRBJ1-1; TRBD1 might be the D (5 bases). The V gene lost 6 bases and the J gene lost 4 bases, with 27 bases spanning the gap. The germline gives CDR1 SGHTA, CDR2 FQGNSA. The CDR3 extends over 18 amino acids. The CDR3 loop is CASSYTGGGPGRSTEAFF. The DNA of the CDR3 is TGTGCCAGCAGTTATACCGGGGGGGGTCCGGGTCGTTCCACTGAAGCTTTCTTT.

This clonotype came up a few times. The V gene is TRBV6-2 or TRBV6-3, the J gene TRBJ1-5; no definite D call. Trimming left V 0 bases short and J 5 bases short, with 14 bases between. Per germline, CDR1 MNHEY and CDR2 SVGEGT. The CDR3 length is 16 residues. CDR3 amino acids: CASSYSARTFDQPQHF. DNA for the CDR3: TGTGCCAGCAGTTACTCAGCCAGAACGTTCGATCAGCCCCAGCATTTT.

The genes are TRBV4-1 and TRBJ2-7, with 9 positions matching TRBD1. Per the germline V gene, CDR1 is MGHRA and CDR2 is YSYEKL. The CDR3 sequence is 16 residues long. J was trimmed by 5 bases and V by 1 base; bases with no gene match: 9. The chain's CDR3 is CASSQGAGQGFDEQYF. In DNA form, the CDR3 reads TGCGCCAGCAGCCAAGGCGCGGGACAGGGTTTCGACGAGCAGTACTTC.

At least ten counts were recorded for this clonotype. This rearrangement joins TRBV24-1 to TRBJ1-2; 12 nucleotides line up with TRBD1. V lost 3 bases and J lost 6; bases outside the gene matches: 7. In germline, CDR1 is KGHDR, CDR2 SFDVKD. The CDR3 is 16 amino acids. CDR3 DNA sequence: TGTGCCACCAGTGATCCGGCGGGACAGGGGGCTGATGGCTACACCTTC. Protein sequence: CATSDPAGQGADGYTF.

The chain joins TRBV28 to TRBJ2-7; TRBD1 matches at 9 bases. Per the germline V gene, CDR1 is MDHEN and CDR2 is SYDVKM. V lost 4 bases, J lost 1 base, and 2 bases stayed unmatched. The CDR3 runs 14 residues. As DNA, the CDR3 is TGTGCCAGCAGTTCGACAGGGGGTTCCTACGAGCAGTACTTC. This gives the protein CASSSTGGSYEQYF.

The J gene is TRBJ2-3, the V gene TRBV6-6; 7 positions match TRBD2. The CDR3 has 16 amino acids. With V trimmed by 0 bases and J by 5 bases, 8 bases remained unmatched. Germline values: CDR1 MNHNY, CDR2 SVGAGI (reference sequence). The CDR3 protein is CASSYSNWEGKDTQYF. CDR3 in DNA: TGTGCCAGCAGTTACTCGAATTGGGAGGGAAAAGATACGCAGTATTTT.

This clonotype was detected a few times. V is TRBV6-1 and J is TRBJ1-2; maybe TRBD1 (5 bases). The germline CDR1 and CDR2 sequences are MNHNS and SASEGT. Trimming took 4 bases from V and 1 from J, leaving 10 bases between them. The CDR3 is 14 amino acids. The CDR3 reads CASSAGDSNYGYTF. The DNA of the CDR3 is TGTGCCAGCAGTGCGGGTGACAGTAACTATGGCTACACCTTC.

This clonotype was detected ten times or more. This chain links TRBV27 with TRBJ2-1; D not certain. Per germline, CDR1 MNHEY and CDR2 SMNVEV (reference sequence). This CDR3 is 14 amino acids long. V was pared by 1 base and J by 6 bases, with 10 bases between. Written as DNA, the CDR3 is TGTGCCAGCAGTTTATTAGGGCAGATCAATGAGCAGTTCTTC. Residues: CASSLLGQINEQFF.

This clonotype came up a few times. The V and J genes are TRBV18 and TRBJ2-6; D call uncertain. CDR3 length: 17 amino acids. The germline CDR1 and CDR2 sequences are KGHSH and LQKENI. With 6 bases removed from V and 0 bases from J, the gap between germline ends came to 15 bases. The CDR3 coding sequence is TGTGCCAGCTCTTCAATTGAGTCTGACTCTGGGGCCAACGTCCTGACTTTC. It yields the protein CASSSIESDSGANVLTF.

This clonotype has more than one count but fewer than ten. The chain is built from TRBV4-3 and TRBJ2-5; no clear D. Germline V CDR1 and CDR2: LGHNA, YSLEER. The CDR3 has 15 residues. The V and J ends lost 0 bases and 3 bases respectively, with 11 bases between them. CDR3 loop: CASSQEWVPEETQYF. CDR3 bases: TGCGCCAGCAGCCAAGAGTGGGTTCCGGAAGAGACCCAGTACTTC.

In this sample, this clonotype turned up many times. The rearrangement uses TRBV12-3 or TRBV12-4 and TRBJ1-6, with D possibly being TRBD1 (6 bases). Trimming stripped 3 bases from V and 10 bases from J, with 19 bases between. The CDR3 contains 16 residues. CDR3: CASSLASPGVGSPLHF. The DNA of the CDR3 is TGTGCCAGCAGTTTGGCATCCCCAGGGGTGGGCTCACCCCTCCACTTT.